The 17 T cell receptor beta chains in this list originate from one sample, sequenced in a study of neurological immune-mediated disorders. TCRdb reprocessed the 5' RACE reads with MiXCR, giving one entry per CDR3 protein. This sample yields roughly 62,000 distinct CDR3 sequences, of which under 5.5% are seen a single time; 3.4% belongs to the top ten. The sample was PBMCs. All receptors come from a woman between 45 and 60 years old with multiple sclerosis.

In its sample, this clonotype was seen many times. CDR3 loop: CSARPWDRGADTQYF. Written as DNA, the CDR3 is TGCAGTGCTAGACCTTGGGACAGGGGGGCAGATACGCAGTATTTT. The gene calls are TRBV20-1 and TRBJ2-3, with 11 nucleotides matching TRBD1. V shed 2 bases and J 4 bases; nucleotides not matched to a gene: 5. CDR1 and CDR2 from the germline V gene are DFQATT and SNEGSKA (reference sequence). This CDR3 has 15 amino acids.

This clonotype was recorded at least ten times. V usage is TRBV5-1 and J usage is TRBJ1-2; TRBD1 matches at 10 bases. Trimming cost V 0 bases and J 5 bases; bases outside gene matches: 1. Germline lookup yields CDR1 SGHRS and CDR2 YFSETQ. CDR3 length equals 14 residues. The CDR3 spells CASSLGTGGYGYTF. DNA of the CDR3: TGCGCCAGCAGCTTGGGGACAGGGGGGTATGGCTACACCTTC. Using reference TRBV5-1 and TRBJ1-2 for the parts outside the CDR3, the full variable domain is KAGVTQTPRYLIKTRGQQVTLSCSPISGHRSVSWYQQTPGQGLQFLFEYFSETQRNKGNFPGRFSGRQFSNSRSEMNVSTLELGDSALYLCASSLGTGGYGYTFGSGTRLTVV.

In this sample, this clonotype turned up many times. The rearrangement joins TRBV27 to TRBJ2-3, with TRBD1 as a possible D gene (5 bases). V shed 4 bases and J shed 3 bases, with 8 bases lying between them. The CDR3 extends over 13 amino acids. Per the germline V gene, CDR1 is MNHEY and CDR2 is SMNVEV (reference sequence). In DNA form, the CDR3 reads TGTGCCAGCAGTTATAGGGGAACAGATACGCAGTATTTT. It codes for CASSYRGTDTQYF.

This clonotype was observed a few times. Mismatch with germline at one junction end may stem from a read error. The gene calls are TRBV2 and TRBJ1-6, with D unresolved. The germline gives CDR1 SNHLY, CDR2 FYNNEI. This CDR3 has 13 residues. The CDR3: CASIGNSGSPLNF. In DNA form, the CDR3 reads TGTGCCAGCATTGGAAACAGCGGTTCACCCCTCAACTTT.

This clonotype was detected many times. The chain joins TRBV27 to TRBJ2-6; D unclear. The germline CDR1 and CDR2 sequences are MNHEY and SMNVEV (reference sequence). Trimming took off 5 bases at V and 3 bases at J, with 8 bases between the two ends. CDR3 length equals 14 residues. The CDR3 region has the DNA TGTGCCAGCAGTGGTAGGGTTGGGGCCAACGTCCTGACTTTC. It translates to CASSGRVGANVLTF.

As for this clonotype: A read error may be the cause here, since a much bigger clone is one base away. CDR3 DNA sequence: TGTGCCGGCCGGGCGTGGACCGACACCGGGGAGCTGTTTTTT. Translating it yields CAGRAWTDTGELFF. The chain has TRBV6-6 and TRBJ2-2; no firm D call. Looked up from germline, CDR1 is MNHNY and CDR2 is SVGAGI (reference sequence). Trimming removed 11 bases from V and 3 bases from J, with 16 bases in between. This CDR3 is built from 14 residues.

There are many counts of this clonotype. The CDR3 sequence is CASSPRSSGGADTQYF. DNA for the CDR3: TGTGCCAGCAGCCCACGTTCTAGCGGGGGGGCAGATACGCAGTATTTT. The V call is TRBV9, the J call TRBJ2-3; the match to TRBD2 covers 12 bases. The V and J ends lost 4 bases and 4 bases, in that order; junction bases with no gene match: 7. CDR3 length equals 16 residues. The germline gives CDR1 SGDLS, CDR2 YYNGEE.

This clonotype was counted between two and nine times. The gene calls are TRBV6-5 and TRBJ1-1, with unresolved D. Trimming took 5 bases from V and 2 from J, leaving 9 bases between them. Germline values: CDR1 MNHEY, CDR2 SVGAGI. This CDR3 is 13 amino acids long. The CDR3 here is CASSSSGNTEAFF. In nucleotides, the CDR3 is TGTGCCAGCAGTAGCTCAGGTAACACTGAAGCTTTCTTT.

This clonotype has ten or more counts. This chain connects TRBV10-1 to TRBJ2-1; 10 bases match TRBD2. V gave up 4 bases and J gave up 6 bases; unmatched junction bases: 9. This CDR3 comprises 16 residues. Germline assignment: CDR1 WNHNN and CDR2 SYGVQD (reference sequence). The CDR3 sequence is CASSGGNSGGPNEQFF. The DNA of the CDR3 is TGCGCCAGCAGTGGAGGGAATAGCGGGGGGCCCAATGAGCAGTTCTTC.

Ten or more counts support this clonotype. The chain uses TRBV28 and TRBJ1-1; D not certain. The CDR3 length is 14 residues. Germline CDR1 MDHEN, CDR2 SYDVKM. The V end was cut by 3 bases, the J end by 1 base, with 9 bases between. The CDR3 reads CASSLWRGNTEAFF. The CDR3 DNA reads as TGTGCCAGCAGTTTGTGGCGGGGGAACACTGAAGCTTTCTTT.

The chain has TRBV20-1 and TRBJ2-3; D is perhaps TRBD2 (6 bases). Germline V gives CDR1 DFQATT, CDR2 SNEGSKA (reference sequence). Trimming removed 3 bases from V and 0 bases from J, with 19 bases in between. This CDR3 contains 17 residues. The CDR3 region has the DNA TGCAGTGCTAGGTCCCAAAAGCGTGGACTAAGCACAGATACGCAGTATTTT. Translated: CSARSQKRGLSTDTQYF.

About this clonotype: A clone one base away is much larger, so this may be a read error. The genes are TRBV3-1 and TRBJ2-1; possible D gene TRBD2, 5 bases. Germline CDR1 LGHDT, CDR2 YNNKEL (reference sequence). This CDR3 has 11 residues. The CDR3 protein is CTSSQAVRRFF. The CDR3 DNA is TGTACCAGCAGCCAAGCGGTCCGACGGTTCTTC.

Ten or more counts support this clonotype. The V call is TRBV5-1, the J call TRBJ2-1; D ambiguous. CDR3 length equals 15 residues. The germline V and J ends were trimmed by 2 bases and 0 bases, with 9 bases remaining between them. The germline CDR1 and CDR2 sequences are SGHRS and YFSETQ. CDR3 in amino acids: CASSFVRVSYNEQFF. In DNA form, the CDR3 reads TGCGCCAGCAGCTTTGTCAGAGTCTCCTACAATGAGCAGTTCTTC.

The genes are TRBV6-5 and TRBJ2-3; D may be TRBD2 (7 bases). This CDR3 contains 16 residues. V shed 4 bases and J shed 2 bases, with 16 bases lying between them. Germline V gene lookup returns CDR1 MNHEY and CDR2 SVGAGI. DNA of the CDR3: TGTGCCAGCAGTTTTCACGGGGGGCGATACACAGATACGCAGTATTTT. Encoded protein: CASSFHGGRYTDTQYF.

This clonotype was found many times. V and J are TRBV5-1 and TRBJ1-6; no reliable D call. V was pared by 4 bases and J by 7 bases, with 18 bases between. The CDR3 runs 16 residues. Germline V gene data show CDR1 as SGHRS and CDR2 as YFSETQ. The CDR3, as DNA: TGCGCCAGCAGCCTGACTCCGGGGTCAGAAAATTCACCCCTCCACTTT. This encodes CASSLTPGSENSPLHF.

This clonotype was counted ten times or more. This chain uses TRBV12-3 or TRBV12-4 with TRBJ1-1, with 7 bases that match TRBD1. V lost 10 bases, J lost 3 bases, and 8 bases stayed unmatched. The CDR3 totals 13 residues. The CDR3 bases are TGTGCCACCACAGGGGAGGGCTACACTGAAGCTTTCTTT. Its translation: CATTGEGYTEAFF.

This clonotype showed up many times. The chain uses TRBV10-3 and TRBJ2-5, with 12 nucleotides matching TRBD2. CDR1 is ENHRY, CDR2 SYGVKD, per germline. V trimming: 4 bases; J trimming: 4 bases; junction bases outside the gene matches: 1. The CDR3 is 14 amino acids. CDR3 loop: CAISASGGGETQYF. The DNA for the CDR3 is TGTGCCATCAGTGCTAGCGGGGGGGGAGAGACCCAGTACTTC.